This TCR beta chain was identified in a study of cytomegalovirus exposure and HLA in healthy donors. Looked up from germline, CDR1 is SGHRS and CDR2 is YFSETQ. The CDR3 is 16 residues long. Trimming shortened V by 4 bases and J by 0 bases, and 13 bases separated the two germline ends. PCR primers comprised 60 Vbeta and 13 Jbeta primers. Sequenced by immunoSEQ multiplex PCR; TCRdb stores in-frame clones only, minus some. The sample lists about 200,000 clones; around 77% were seen once. This chain uses TRBV5-1 with TRBJ1-4, with D perhaps matching TRBD1 (5 bases). The origin of this receptor is a woman aged 30 to 39 in good health and CMV-seronegative. Sequencing input: PBMCs. Here the CDR3 reads CASSPLTVATNEKLFF. CDR3 in DNA: TGCGCCAGCAGCCCATTGACAGTTGCAACTAATGAAAAACTGTTTTTT.